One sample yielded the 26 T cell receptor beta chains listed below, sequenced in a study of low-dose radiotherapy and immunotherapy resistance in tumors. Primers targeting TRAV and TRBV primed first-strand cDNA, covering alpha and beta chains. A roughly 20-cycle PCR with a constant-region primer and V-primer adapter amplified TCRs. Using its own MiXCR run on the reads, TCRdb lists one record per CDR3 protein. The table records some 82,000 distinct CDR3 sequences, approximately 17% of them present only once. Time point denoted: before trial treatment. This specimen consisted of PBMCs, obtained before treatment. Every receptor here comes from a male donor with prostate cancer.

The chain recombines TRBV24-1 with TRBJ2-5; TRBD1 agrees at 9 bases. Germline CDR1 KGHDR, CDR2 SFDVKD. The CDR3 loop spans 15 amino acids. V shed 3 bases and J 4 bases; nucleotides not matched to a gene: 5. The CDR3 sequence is CATSDGQGNAETQYF. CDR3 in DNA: TGTGCCACCAGTGATGGACAGGGGAACGCAGAGACCCAGTACTTC.

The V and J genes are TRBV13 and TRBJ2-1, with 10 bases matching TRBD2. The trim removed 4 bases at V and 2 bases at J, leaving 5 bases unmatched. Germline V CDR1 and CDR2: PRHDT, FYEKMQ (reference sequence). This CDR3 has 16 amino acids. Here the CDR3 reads CASSSPLAGPYNEQFF. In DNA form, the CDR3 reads TGTGCCAGCAGCTCACCACTAGCGGGACCCTACAATGAGCAGTTCTTC.

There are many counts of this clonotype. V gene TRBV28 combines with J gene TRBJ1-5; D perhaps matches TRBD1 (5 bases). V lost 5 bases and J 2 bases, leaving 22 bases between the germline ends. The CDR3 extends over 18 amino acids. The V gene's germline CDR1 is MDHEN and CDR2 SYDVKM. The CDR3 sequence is CASSQPALGEIGNQPQHF. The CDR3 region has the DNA TGTGCCAGCAGTCAGCCGGCCCTGGGGGAGATCGGCAATCAGCCCCAGCATTTT.

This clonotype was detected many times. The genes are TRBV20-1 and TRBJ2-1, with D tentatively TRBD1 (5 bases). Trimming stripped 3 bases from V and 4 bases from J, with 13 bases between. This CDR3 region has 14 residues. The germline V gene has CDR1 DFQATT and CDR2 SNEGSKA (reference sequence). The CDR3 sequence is CSARPRTHYNEQFF. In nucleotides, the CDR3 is TGCAGTGCTAGGCCGCGGACACATTACAATGAGCAGTTCTTC.

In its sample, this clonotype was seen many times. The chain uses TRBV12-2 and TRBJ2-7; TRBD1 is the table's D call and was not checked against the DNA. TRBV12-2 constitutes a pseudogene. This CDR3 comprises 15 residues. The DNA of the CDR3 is TGTGCAAGTCGCCTAACGACAGGGAGTTCCTACGAGCAGTACTTC. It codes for CASRLTTGSSYEQYF.

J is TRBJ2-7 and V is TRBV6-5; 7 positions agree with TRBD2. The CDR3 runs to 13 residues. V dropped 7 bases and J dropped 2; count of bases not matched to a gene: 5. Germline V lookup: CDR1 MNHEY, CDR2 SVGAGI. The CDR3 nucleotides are TGTGCCAGCACCGAACGGGGGGCCTACGAGCAGTACTTC. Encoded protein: CASTERGAYEQYF.

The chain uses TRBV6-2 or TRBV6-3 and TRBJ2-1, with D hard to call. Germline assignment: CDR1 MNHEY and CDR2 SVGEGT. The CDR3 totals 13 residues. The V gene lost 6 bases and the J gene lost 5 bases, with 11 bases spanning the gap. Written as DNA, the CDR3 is TGTGCCAGCAGCCCCATTCAAGACAATGAGCAGTTCTTC. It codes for CASSPIQDNEQFF.

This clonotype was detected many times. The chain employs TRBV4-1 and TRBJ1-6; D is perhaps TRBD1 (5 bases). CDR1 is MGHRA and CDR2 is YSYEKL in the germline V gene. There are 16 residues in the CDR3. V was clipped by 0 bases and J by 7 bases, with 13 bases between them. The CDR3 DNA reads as TGCGCCAGCAGCCAAGATCAACAGGCCCAAAATTCACCCCTCCACTTT. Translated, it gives CASSQDQQAQNSPLHF.

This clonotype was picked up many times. In DNA form, the CDR3 reads TGTGCCAGCAGGGAATGGGGCGCGGGGAACGACAATGAGCAGTTCTTC. This codes for CASREWGAGNDNEQFF. The V and J genes are TRBV6-1 and TRBJ2-1; D might be TRBD2 (6 bases). The CDR3 length is 16 residues. The germline CDR1 and CDR2 sequences are MNHNS and SASEGT. The V gene lost 6 bases and the J gene lost 5 bases, with 20 bases spanning the gap.

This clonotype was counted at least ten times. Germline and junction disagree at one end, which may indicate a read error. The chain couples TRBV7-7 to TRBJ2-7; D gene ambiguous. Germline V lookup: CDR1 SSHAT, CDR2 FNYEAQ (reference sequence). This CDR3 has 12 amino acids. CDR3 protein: CASSLEWHEQYF. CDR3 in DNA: TGTGCTAGCAGCTTAGAGTGGCACGAGCAGTACTTC.

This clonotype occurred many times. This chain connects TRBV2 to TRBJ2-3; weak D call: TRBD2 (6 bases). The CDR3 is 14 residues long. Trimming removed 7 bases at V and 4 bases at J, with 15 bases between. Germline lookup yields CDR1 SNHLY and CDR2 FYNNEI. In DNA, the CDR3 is TGTGCCAGCAATAGCGGTGGAGGCGCAGATACGCAGTATTTT. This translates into CASNSGGGADTQYF.

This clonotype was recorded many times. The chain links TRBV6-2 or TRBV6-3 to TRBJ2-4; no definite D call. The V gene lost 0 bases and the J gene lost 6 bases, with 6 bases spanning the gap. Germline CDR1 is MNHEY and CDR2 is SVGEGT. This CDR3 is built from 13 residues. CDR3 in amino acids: CASSYSSVNIQYF. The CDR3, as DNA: TGTGCCAGCAGTTACTCGTCGGTAAACATTCAGTACTTC.

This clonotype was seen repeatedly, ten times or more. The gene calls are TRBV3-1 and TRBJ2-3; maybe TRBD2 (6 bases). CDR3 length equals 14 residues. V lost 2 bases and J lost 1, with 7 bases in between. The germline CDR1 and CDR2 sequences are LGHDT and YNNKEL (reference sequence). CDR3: CASSQSGGTDTQYF. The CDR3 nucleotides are TGTGCCAGCAGCCAATCGGGGGGCACAGATACGCAGTATTTT.

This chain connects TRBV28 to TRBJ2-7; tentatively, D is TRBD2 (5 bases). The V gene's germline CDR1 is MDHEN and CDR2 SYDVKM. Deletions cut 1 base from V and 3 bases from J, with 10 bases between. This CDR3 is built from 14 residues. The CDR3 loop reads CASSLFRTFYEQYF. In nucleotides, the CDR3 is TGTGCCAGCAGTTTATTTCGGACTTTCTACGAGCAGTACTTC.

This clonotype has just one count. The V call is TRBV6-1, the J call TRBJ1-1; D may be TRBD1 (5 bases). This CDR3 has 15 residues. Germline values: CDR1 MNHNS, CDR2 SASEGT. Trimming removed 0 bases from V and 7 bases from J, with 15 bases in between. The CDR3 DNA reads TGTGCCAGCAGTGAAGCGCATTACCAGGGCTTTGAAGCTTTCTTT. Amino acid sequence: CASSEAHYQGFEAFF.

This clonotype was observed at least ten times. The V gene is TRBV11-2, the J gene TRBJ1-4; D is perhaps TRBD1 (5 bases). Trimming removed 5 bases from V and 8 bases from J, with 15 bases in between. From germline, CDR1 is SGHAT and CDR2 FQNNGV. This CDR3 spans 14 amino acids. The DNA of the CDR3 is TGTGCCAGCAGCCCACCGGGGACGGGAGAAAAACTGTTTTTT. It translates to CASSPPGTGEKLFF. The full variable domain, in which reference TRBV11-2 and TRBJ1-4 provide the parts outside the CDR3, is EAGVAQSPRYKIIEKRQSVAFWCNPISGHATLYWYQQILGQGPKLLIQFQNNGVVDDSQLPKDRFSAERLKGVDSTLKIQPAKLEDSAVYLCASSPPGTGEKLFFGSGTQLSVL.

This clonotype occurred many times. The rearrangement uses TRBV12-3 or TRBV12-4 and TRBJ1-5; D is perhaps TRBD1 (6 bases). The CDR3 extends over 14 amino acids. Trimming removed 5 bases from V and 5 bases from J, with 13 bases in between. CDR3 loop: CASSPRGLYQPQHF. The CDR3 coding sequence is TGTGCCAGCAGTCCCCGGGGGCTGTATCAGCCCCAGCATTTT.

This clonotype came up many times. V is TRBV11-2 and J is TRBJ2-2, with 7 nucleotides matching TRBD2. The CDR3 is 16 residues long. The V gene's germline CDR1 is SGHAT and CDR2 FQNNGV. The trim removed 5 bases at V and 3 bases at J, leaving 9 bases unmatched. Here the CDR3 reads CASSILTRGDTGELFF. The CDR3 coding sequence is TGTGCCAGCAGCATTCTGACCCGGGGGGACACCGGGGAGCTGTTTTTT.

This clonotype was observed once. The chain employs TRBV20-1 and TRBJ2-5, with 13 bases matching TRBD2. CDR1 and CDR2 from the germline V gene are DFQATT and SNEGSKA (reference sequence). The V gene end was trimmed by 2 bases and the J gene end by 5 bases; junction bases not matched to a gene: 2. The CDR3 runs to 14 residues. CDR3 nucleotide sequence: TGCAGTGCTAGACCGGGACTAGCGGGGGAGACCCAGTACTTC. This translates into CSARPGLAGETQYF.

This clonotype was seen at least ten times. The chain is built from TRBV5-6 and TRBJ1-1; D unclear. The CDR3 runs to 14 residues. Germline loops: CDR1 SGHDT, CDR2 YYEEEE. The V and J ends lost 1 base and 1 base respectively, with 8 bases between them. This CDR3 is CASSLFSGNTEAFF. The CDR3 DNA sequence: TGTGCCAGCAGCTTGTTTTCGGGGAACACTGAAGCTTTCTTT.

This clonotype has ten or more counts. For the CDR3, the DNA is TGTGCCAGCAGTCAGGCGGGACTAGCACACGATACGCAGTATTTT. Its translation: CASSQAGLAHDTQYF. This rearrangement joins TRBV28 to TRBJ2-3, with 9 bases identical to TRBD2. The CDR3 runs 15 residues. Per germline, CDR1 MDHEN and CDR2 SYDVKM. J gave up 6 bases and V 5 bases, and 9 bases lay outside the gene matches.

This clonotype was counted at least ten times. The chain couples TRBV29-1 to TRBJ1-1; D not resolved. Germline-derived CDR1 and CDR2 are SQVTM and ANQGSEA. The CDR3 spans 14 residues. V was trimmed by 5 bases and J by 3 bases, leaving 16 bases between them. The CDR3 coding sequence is TGCAGCGTTTCTCGGACCTACGAGGACACTGAAGCTTTCTTT. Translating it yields CSVSRTYEDTEAFF.

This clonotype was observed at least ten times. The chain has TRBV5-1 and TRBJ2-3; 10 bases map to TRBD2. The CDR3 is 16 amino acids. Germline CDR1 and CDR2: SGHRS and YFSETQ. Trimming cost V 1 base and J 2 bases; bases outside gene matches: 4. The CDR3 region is CASSLSLAGDTDTQYF. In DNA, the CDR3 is TGCGCCAGCAGCTTGTCTCTAGCGGGGGACACAGATACGCAGTATTTT.

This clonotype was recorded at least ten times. In DNA form, the CDR3 reads TGTGCCAGTAGTATTACGGCAGGGGCGAACACCGGGGAGCTGTTTTTT. Amino acids: CASSITAGANTGELFF. This sequence joins TRBV19 and TRBJ2-2; perhaps TRBD1 as D (6 bases). The CDR3 length is 16 residues. The germline V gene encodes CDR1 LNHDA and CDR2 SQIVND (reference sequence). The ends were cut back, 3 bases at V and 0 bases at J, with 11 bases in the middle. The full variable domain, completed using reference TRBV19 and TRBJ2-2, is DGGITQSPKYLFRKEGQNVTLSCEQNLNHDAMYWYRQDPGQGLRLIYYSQIVNDFQKGDIAEGYSVSREKKESFPLTVTSAQKNPTAFYLCASSITAGANTGELFFGEGSRLTVL.

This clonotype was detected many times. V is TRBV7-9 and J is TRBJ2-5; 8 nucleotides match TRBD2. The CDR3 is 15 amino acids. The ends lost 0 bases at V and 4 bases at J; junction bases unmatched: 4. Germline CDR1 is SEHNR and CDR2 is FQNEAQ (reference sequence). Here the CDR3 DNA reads TGTGCCAGCAGCTTAGCAGTGGCGGGAGGAGAGACCCAGTACTTC. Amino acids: CASSLAVAGGETQYF.

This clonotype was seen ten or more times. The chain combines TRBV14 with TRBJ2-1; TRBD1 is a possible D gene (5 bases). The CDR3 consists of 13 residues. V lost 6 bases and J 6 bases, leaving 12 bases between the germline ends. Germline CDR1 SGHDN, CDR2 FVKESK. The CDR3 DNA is TGTGCCAGCAGACCAACAGGTAGCAATGAGCAGTTCTTC. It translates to CASRPTGSNEQFF.